This T cell receptor (beta chain) is drawn from a study of T cells in tuberculosis. Whole-study context: A South African cohort included IGRA-negative adolescents, latently infected IGRA-positive adolescents and adults with active tuberculosis. Within 7 days of starting treatment, or before, PBMC were stored.

Findings of the study overall: The TCR-beta difference was not significant; alpha differences partly reflected length. Active tuberculosis TCR-alpha repertoires lay closer to GMM-specific TCRs than IGRA-negative controls, suggesting clonal expansion.

Time point here: new active TB diagnosis, blood taken before or within 7 days of starting treatment. Per the germline V gene, CDR1 is LNHDA and CDR2 is SQIVND (reference sequence). The CDR3 covers 14 residues. The V segment lost 3 bases and the J segment 9 bases; nucleotides outside the gene matches: 8. Clones were sequenced by immunoSEQ multiplex PCR, and TCRdb holds only the in-frame ones, with some missing. The sample has under 35,000 clones, about 92% seen once. Worth noting for this clone: Antigen unknown.

This chain links TRBV19 with TRBJ1-1; TRBD1 matches 9 bases. This TCR derives from an adult with tuberculosis. Some clones in this sample may be carry-over from other donors' samples. Material: PBMCs, obtained at tuberculosis diagnosis. The CDR3 loop is CASSINHGTGQAFF. CDR3 bases: TGTGCCAGTAGTATCAATCACGGGACAGGGCAAGCTTTCTTT. The variable domain in full, completed from reference TRBV19 and TRBJ1-1, reads DGGITQSPKYLFRKEGQNVTLSCEQNLNHDAMYWYRQDPGQGLRLIYYSQIVNDFQKGDIAEGYSVSREKKESFPLTVTSAQKNPTAFYLCASSINHGTGQAFFGQGTRLTVV.